This TCR beta chain is from a study of T cell responses to AZD1222 COVID-19 vaccine (dated by TCRdb to the early 2020s). Regarding the study in general: A total of under 250 trial participants underwent TCR sequencing, of whom roughly 210 had received two doses of AZD1222 and around 25 had received two doses of the MenACWY control vaccine. Trial participants were enrolled by age into 18-55, 56-69 and 70-plus year subgroups, with 148, 28 and 57 TCR-sequenced participants respectively.

What this sample's time point label stands for: about 28 days (+/-7) after the second vaccine dose. AZD1222 recipients whose second dose came at about 4 weeks and those whose second dose came at about 12 weeks were combined into one group, since spike-specific TCR depth and breadth did not differ between the two schedules. Vaccinee samples were obtained from the UK trials COV001 and COV002, which included a single-blind randomized controlled phase 2/3 trial of AZD1222 (ChAdOx1 nCoV-19) in healthy adults. For TCRbeta chain sequencing, PBMC samples from trial participants were taken at day 0 and at day 28 after the second dose. The study at large found these results: Conclusions about previously exposed vaccinees were limited because only six AZD1222 recipients were SARS-CoV-2 seropositive at baseline. Participants were mostly white British, with more females than males. The authors suggested clonal diversity may have been underestimated. No day 14 peak-response samples were available, so repertoires were characterized only after the peak T cell response. A significant rise in spike-specific TCR breadth and depth was observed after two AZD1222 doses relative to day 0 and relative to MenACWY recipients. The 56-69-year group was small, and its depth increase did not reach significance, likely because of low power. The vaccine-associated CD4 TCRs covered the entire spike protein, and the dominant responses fell in regions 160-218 and 743-854. Epitopes outside the regions mutated in the B.1.351 and B.1.1.7 variants were reportedly recognized by nearly half of the unique spike-specific TCRs.

The CDR3 regions of human TCRbeta chains were subjected to immunosequencing. Concerning the study's data processing: Repertoire TCRs were checked for matches against a reference library of SARS-CoV-2-specific TCRs that had been generated using the MIRA antigen-specificity platform. Breadth was defined as the fraction of unique TCRs that were SARS-CoV-2-associated, and depth was defined as the fraction of total T cells that were SARS-CoV-2-associated. Using the MIRA data, each spike-specific TCR was mapped to the spike region that the TCR reacts to and placed in a CD4 or CD8 class. Log10-transformed breadth and depth values were compared by one-way ANOVA with Sidak's multiple comparisons tests. As stored in TCRdb, this immuneACCESS dataset retains in-frame rearrangements with V and J assigned. A fraction of the clones does not appear; measured against another copy, unresolved V genes explain less than half of the discrepancy, and the remainder lacks a known reason. V and J calls and clone size come straight from that table; D and trimming were deduced from the DNA. A total of approximately 69,000 clones appear in this sample, over 80% of them only once. The ten largest clones capture around 27% of the sample.

Measured from the cysteine to the phenylalanine, the CDR3 is 15 residues long. The read is trimmed to its CDR3 DNA, 45 bases read in frame from base 1. Germline trimming amounts to 2 bases on V and 2 bases on J, with 4 as the count of junction bases outside the gene matches. In the germline V gene, CDR1 corresponds to SGHDT and CDR2 to YYEEEE. A note on this clone: Its antigen is currently not known. Per-base quality was not reported, and no clone a single base away is much larger than it.

The TCR was taken from an adult who received the AZD1222 COVID-19 vaccine. Recombination joined TRBV5-6 with TRBJ2-3; TRBD1 lines up with 8 middle nucleotides. The sample in question was peripheral blood, obtained 28 days after the second AZD1222 dose. The CDR3 reads as follows: CASSLRTGPTDTQYF. The sequence in DNA is TGTGCCAGCAGCTTACGGACAGGGCCCACAGATACGCAGTATTTT. Extended through the reference TRBV5-6 and TRBJ2-3 proteins, this CDR3 yields the full variable domain: DAGVTQSPTHLIKTRGQQVTLRCSPKSGHDTVSWYQQALGQGPQFIFQYYEEEERQRGNFPDRFSGHQFPNYSSELNVNALLLGDSALYLCASSLRTGPTDTQYFGPGTRLTVL.